This T cell receptor (beta chain) originates from a study of cytomegalovirus exposure and HLA in healthy donors. Germline CDR1 is MNHNY and CDR2 is SVGAGI (reference sequence). The CDR3 contains 16 residues. V lost 4 bases to trimming and J lost 1 base; unmatched junction nucleotides: 9. Use of 60 Vbeta and 13 Jbeta primers characterized the PCR. Generated by immunoSEQ multiplex PCR, the TCRdb table keeps only in-frame clones and is missing some. The repertoire has around 100,000 clones, less than 80% of them found once; the top ten carry around 3%. This chain joins TRBV6-6 and TRBJ2-5; 7 positions agree with TRBD2. The sequencing input was PBMCs. This clonotype was obtained from a woman aged 40 to 55 in good health and CMV-seronegative. For the CDR3, the DNA is TGTGCCAGCAGTTCCCCCGCCGGGAGGATCCAAGAGACCCAGTACTTC. Translation: CASSSPAGRIQETQYF.